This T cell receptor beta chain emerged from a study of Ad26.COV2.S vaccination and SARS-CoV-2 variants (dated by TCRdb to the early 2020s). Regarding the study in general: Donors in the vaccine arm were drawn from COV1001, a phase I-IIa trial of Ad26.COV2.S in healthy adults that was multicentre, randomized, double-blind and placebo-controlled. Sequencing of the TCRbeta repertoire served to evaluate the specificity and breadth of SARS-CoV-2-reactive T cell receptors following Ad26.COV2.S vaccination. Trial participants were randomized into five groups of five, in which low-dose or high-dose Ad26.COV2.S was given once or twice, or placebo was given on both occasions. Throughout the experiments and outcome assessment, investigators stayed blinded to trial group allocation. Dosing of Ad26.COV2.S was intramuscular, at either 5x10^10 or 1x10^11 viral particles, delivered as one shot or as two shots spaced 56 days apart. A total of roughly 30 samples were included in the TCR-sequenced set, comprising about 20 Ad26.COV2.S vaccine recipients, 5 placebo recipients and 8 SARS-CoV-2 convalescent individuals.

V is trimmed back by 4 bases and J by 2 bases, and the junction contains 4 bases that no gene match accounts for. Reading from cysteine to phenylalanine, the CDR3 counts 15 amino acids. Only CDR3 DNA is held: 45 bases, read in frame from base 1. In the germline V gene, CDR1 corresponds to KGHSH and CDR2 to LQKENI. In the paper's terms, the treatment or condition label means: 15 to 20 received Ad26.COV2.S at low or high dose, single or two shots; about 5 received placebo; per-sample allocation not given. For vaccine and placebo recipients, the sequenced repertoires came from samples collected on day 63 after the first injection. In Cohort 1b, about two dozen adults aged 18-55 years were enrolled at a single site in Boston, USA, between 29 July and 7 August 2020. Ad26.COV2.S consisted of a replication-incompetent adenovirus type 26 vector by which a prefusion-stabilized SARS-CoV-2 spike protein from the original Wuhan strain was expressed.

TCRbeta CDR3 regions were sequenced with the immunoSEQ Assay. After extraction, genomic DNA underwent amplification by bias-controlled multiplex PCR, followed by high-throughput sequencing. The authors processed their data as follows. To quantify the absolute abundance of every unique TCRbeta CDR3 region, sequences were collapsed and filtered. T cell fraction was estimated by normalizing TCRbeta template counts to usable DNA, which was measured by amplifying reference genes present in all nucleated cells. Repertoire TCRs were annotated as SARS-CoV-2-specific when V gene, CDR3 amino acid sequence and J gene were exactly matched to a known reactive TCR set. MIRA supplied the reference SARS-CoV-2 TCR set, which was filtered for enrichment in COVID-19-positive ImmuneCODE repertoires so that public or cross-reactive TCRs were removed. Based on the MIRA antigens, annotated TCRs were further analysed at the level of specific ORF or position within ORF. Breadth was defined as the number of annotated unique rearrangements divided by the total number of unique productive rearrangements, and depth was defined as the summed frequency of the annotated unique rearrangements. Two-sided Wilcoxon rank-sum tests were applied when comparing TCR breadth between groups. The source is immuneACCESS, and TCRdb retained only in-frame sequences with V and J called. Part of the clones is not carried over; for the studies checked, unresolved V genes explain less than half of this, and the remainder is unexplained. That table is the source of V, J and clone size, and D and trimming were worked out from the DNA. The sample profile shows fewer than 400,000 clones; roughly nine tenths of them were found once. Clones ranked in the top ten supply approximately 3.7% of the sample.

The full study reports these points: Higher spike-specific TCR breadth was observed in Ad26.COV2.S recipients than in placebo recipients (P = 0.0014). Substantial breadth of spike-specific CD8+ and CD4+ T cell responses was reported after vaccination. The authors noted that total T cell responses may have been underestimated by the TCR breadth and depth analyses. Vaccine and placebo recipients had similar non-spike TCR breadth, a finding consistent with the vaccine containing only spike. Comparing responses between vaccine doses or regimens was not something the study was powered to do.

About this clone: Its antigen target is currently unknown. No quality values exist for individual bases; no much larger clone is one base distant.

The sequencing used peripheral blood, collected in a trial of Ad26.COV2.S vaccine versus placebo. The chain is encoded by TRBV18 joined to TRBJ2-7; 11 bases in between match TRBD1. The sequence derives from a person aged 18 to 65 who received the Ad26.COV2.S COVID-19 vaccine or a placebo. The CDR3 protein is CASSQRTGGTYEQYF. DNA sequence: TGTGCCAGCTCACAGCGGACAGGGGGCACCTACGAGCAGTACTTC.